The 5 T cell receptor beta chains presented below share a single source sample, sequenced in a study of control samples from healthy donors and cancer patients (dated by TCRdb to 2019 to 2021). The receptor library was made with the immunoSEQ multiplex PCR assay. TCRdb obtained this table from immuneACCESS and retained in-frame rearrangements with V and J assigned. These tables miss some clones; where compared with another copy, unresolved V genes account for less than half of the shortfall, and the remainder is unexplained. The sample records tens of thousands of clones, around 83% of which are singletons. The top ten constitute around 29% of the sample. The sample was PBMCs. The receptors originated from a man aged 60 to 69 with head and neck cancer.

The chain recombines TRBV7-9 with TRBJ2-1; perhaps D is TRBD1 or TRBD2 (5 bases each). This CDR3 contains 15 residues. With 3 bases removed from V and 0 bases from J, the gap between germline ends came to 9 bases. Germline CDR1 SEHNR, CDR2 FQNEAQ (reference sequence). CDR3 loop: CASSFRGASYNEQFF. Written as DNA, the CDR3 is TGTGCCAGCAGCTTTAGAGGGGCCTCCTACAATGAGCAGTTCTTC.

This chain joins TRBV2 and TRBJ2-2; 10 nucleotides line up with TRBD1. CDR1 and CDR2 from the germline V gene are SNHLY and FYNNEI. The trim removed 7 bases at V and 7 bases at J, leaving 9 bases unmatched. CDR3 length: 15 residues. The CDR3 spells CASNPGQGSIGELFF. The CDR3 nucleotides read TGTGCCAGCAATCCGGGACAGGGGAGTATCGGGGAGCTGTTTTTT.

The chain joins TRBV11-2 to TRBJ2-3, with D uncertain. Germline V gene data show CDR1 as SGHAT and CDR2 as FQNNGV. V shed 3 bases and J shed 0 bases, with 16 bases lying between them. This CDR3 spans 17 amino acids. The CDR3 protein is CASSFREVQSSTDTQYF. DNA for the CDR3: TGTGCCAGCAGCTTCCGCGAAGTACAATCTAGCACAGATACGCAGTATTTT.

The chain recombines TRBV18 with TRBJ2-3, with TRBD2 matching 10 bases. The CDR3 length is 17 residues. CDR1 is KGHSH and CDR2 is LQKENI in the germline V gene. V trimming: 1 base; J trimming: 0 bases; junction bases outside the gene matches: 4. The CDR3 bases are TGTGCCAGCTCACCACTTCTAGCGGGAGCCAGCACAGATACGCAGTATTTT. This gives the protein CASSPLLAGASTDTQYF.

Remarks on this clone: The same CDR3 is also encoded by other DNA sequences in this sample. The rearrangement joins TRBV14 to TRBJ1-2; a possible D gene is TRBD1 (5 bases). The CDR3 length is 15 residues. V lost 1 base and J 2 bases, leaving 11 bases between the germline ends. Germline-derived CDR1 and CDR2 are SGHDN and FVKESK. CDR3 in amino acids: CASSQVAGWNYGYTF. The CDR3 DNA reads as TGTGCCAGCAGCCAAGTAGCAGGGTGGAACTATGGCTACACCTTC. Full variable domain (outside the CDR3, taken from reference TRBV14 and TRBJ1-2): EAGVTQFPSHSVIEKGQTVTLRCDPISGHDNLYWYRRVMGKEIKFLLHFVKESKQDESGMPNNRFLAERTGGTYSTLKVQPAELEDSGVYFCASSQVAGWNYGYTFGSGTRLTVV.